These 20 T cell receptor beta chains were all obtained from the same sample, sequenced in a study of shared clonotypes between healthy human individuals. Profiled with immunoSEQ multiplex PCR; TCRdb holds only in-frame clones, not every one. This sample has some 550,000 clones; approximately 97% occur once, and the top ten carry 0.057%. Sequenced sample: naive CD4+ T cells sorted from blood. Described subset: CD45RA+ positively selected. The receptors derive from a woman younger than 45 in good health.

In nucleotides, the CDR3 is TGTGCCAGCAGTTACGGAGGACAGTCCTCTGGAAACACCATATATTTT. The encoded protein is CASSYGGQSSGNTIYF. The chain combines TRBV6-5 with TRBJ1-3; TRBD1 is a possible D gene (6 bases). The CDR3 runs to 16 residues. Germline V gene sequence: CDR1 MNHEY, CDR2 SVGAGI. V was shortened by 2 bases and J by 0 bases, with 11 bases between the two germline ends.

V usage is TRBV4-1 and J usage is TRBJ1-4; D gene unclear. V was pared by 4 bases and J by 4 bases, with 7 bases between. Per the germline V gene, CDR1 is MGHRA and CDR2 is YSYEKL. This CDR3 has 13 amino acids. The CDR3 region has the DNA TGCGCCAGCAGCCTGACCCGTAATGAAAAACTGTTTTTT. Its translation is CASSLTRNEKLFF.

The chain combines TRBV2 with TRBJ1-1, with D possibly matching TRBD1 (5 bases). Germline CDR1 reads SNHLY; CDR2 reads FYNNEI. The CDR3 has 15 amino acids. Trimming stripped 2 bases from V and 4 bases from J, with 14 bases between. The CDR3 region is CASSEYMGLGTEAFF. The CDR3 nucleotides read TGTGCCAGCAGTGAATATATGGGACTCGGCACTGAAGCTTTCTTT.

J is TRBJ1-1 and V is TRBV7-2, with TRBD1 identical over 11 bases. J lost 4 bases, V lost 5 bases, and 6 bases had no gene match. Germline V gene sequence: CDR1 SGHTA, CDR2 FQGNSA. This CDR3 spans 15 amino acids. CDR3 in amino acids: CASSGTGGIITEAFF. The CDR3, as DNA: TGTGCCAGCAGCGGGACAGGGGGGATAATCACTGAAGCTTTCTTT.

V is TRBV27 and J is TRBJ1-5, with D uncertain. Trimming pared 6 bases from V and 8 bases from J, leaving 17 bases between. This CDR3 is built from 14 residues. Germline-derived CDR1 and CDR2 are MNHEY and SMNVEV (reference sequence). This chain's CDR3 is CASSQRSFDKPQHF. In nucleotides, the CDR3 is TGTGCCAGCAGCCAAAGATCCTTCGATAAGCCCCAGCATTTT.

The chain links TRBV2 to TRBJ1-5; D ambiguous. The CDR3 is made up of 15 amino acids. Germline CDR1 SNHLY, CDR2 FYNNEI. Trimming left V 1 base short and J 6 bases short, with 13 bases between. The CDR3 reads CASSEEGGLSQPQHF. The CDR3 coding sequence is TGTGCCAGCAGTGAAGAAGGAGGCCTGAGTCAGCCCCAGCATTTT. The full variable domain, in which reference TRBV2 and TRBJ1-5 provide the parts outside the CDR3, is EPEVTQTPSHQVTQMGQEVILRCVPISNHLYFYWYRQILGQKVEFLVSFYNNEISEKSEIFDDQFSVERPDGSNFTLKIRSTKLEDSAMYFCASSEEGGLSQPQHFGDGTRLSIL.

The rearrangement links TRBV19 to TRBJ2-4; D gene unclear. The germline V gene encodes CDR1 LNHDA and CDR2 SQIVND (reference sequence). This CDR3 spans 14 amino acids. V was clipped by 6 bases and J by 2 bases, with 11 bases between them. The CDR3 is CASSDTGTKNIQYF. CDR3 bases: TGTGCCAGTAGCGACACCGGCACCAAAAACATTCAGTACTTC.

This chain uses TRBV28 with TRBJ1-5; a possible D gene is TRBD1 (5 bases). CDR1 and CDR2 (germline): MDHEN, SYDVKM. The CDR3 consists of 15 residues. V was trimmed by 1 base and J by 6 bases, leaving 13 bases between them. DNA for the CDR3: TGTGCCAGCAGTTTATCGGGACGGAGGGGTCAGCCCCAGCATTTT. Protein: CASSLSGRRGQPQHF.

The rearrangement uses TRBV20-1 and TRBJ2-7; the match to TRBD2 covers 10 bases. This CDR3 is built from 11 residues. With V trimmed by 6 bases and J by 8 bases, 4 bases remained unmatched. The germline V gene encodes CDR1 DFQATT and CDR2 SNEGSKA (reference sequence). CDR3 residues: CSAQTSGKQYF. In nucleotides, the CDR3 is TGCAGTGCCCAAACTAGCGGGAAGCAGTACTTC.

In nucleotides, the CDR3 is TGTGCCAGCAGGGCGCTGGACAGTAGCACAGATACGCAGTATTTT. Translation: CASRALDSSTDTQYF. This rearrangement joins TRBV14 to TRBJ2-3; the D gene is possibly TRBD1 (6 bases). The CDR3 loop spans 15 amino acids. In germline, CDR1 is SGHDN, CDR2 FVKESK. Between the trimmed V and J ends, which lost 6 bases and 0 bases, there was a span of 13 bases.

The V gene is TRBV5-1, the J gene TRBJ2-1; D gene unclear. Between the trimmed V and J ends, which lost 5 bases and 6 bases, there was a span of 18 bases. The germline gives CDR1 SGHRS, CDR2 YFSETQ. CDR3 length: 15 residues. The CDR3 DNA reads as TGCGCCAGCAGACCGGACGGAATAGCCTTCAATGAGCAGTTCTTC. It translates to CASRPDGIAFNEQFF.

The gene calls are TRBV5-6 and TRBJ2-7, with D possibly being TRBD1 or TRBD2 (5 bases each). CDR1 is SGHDT and CDR2 is YYEEEE in the germline V gene. Trimming took 0 bases from V and 0 from J, leaving 10 bases between them. The CDR3 runs to 15 residues. DNA for the CDR3: TGTGCCAGCAGCTTGGGTCCAGGGAGCTCCTACGAGCAGTACTTC. Amino acids: CASSLGPGSSYEQYF.

Worth noting for this clone: The same CDR3 arises from other DNA sequences in this sample as well. The chain has TRBV5-1 and TRBJ1-5; D unclear. Germline V gene data show CDR1 as SGHRS and CDR2 as YFSETQ. The V and J ends lost 0 bases and 2 bases respectively, with 3 bases between them. The CDR3 consists of 13 residues. CDR3 region: CASSLDGNQPQHF. The CDR3, as DNA: TGCGCCAGCAGCTTGGACGGCAATCAGCCCCAGCATTTT. Filled out from reference TRBV5-1 and TRBJ1-5, the complete variable domain reads KAGVTQTPRYLIKTRGQQVTLSCSPISGHRSVSWYQQTPGQGLQFLFEYFSETQRNKGNFPGRFSGRQFSNSRSEMNVSTLELGDSALYLCASSLDGNQPQHFGDGTRLSIL.

This chain uses TRBV29-1 with TRBJ2-2; D remains ambiguous. Germline CDR1 and CDR2: SQVTM and ANQGSEA. Trimming left V 7 bases short and J 1 base short, with 10 bases between. This CDR3 spans 13 amino acids. This CDR3 reads CSGTEQNTGELFF. CDR3 coding DNA: TGCAGCGGAACAGAACAGAACACCGGGGAGCTGTTTTTT.

This chain joins TRBV19 and TRBJ2-5; D perhaps matches TRBD1 (6 bases). The V end was cut by 4 bases, the J end by 6 bases, with 12 bases between. Germline lookup yields CDR1 LNHDA and CDR2 SQIVND (reference sequence). The CDR3 is 13 residues long. The chain's CDR3 is CASSTQGEQTQYF. CDR3 DNA: TGTGCCAGTAGTACACAGGGTGAGCAGACCCAGTACTTC.

Written as DNA, the CDR3 is TGCGCCAGCAGCTCCGGGACAACGAACACCGGGGAGCTGTTTTTT. Amino acid sequence: CASSSGTTNTGELFF. The rearrangement uses TRBV5-1 and TRBJ2-2; D might be TRBD1 (6 bases). The CDR3 is made up of 15 amino acids. V was cut by 3 bases and J by 0 bases, with 9 bases left in between. CDR1 is SGHRS and CDR2 is YFSETQ in the germline V gene.

The V and J genes are TRBV6-1 and TRBJ2-2, with TRBD1 as a possible D gene (5 bases). Germline CDR1 and CDR2: MNHNS and SASEGT. This CDR3 comprises 15 residues. The V and J ends lost 7 bases and 0 bases respectively, with 12 bases between them. CDR3 region: CASTSGQANTGELFF. The CDR3 DNA reads TGTGCCAGCACCTCAGGGCAGGCGAACACCGGGGAGCTGTTTTTT.

The genes are TRBV6-1 and TRBJ1-5; maybe TRBD1 (6 bases). This CDR3 has 15 amino acids. Between the trimmed V and J ends, which lost 6 bases and 2 bases, there was a span of 14 bases. Germline-derived CDR1 and CDR2 are MNHNS and SASEGT. The CDR3 nucleotides read TGTGCCAGCAGAAAGGGGGAAGAGGGCAATCAGCCCCAGCATTTT. This translates into CASRKGEEGNQPQHF.

As concerns this clone: Different DNA sequences within this sample yield the same CDR3. V gene TRBV27 combines with J gene TRBJ2-2, with 7 bases lining up with TRBD1. Germline V gene sequence: CDR1 MNHEY, CDR2 SMNVEV (reference sequence). Trimming removed 3 bases from V and 1 base from J; junction bases left unmatched: 2. The CDR3 is 15 residues long. CDR3: CASSLDRRNTGELFF. CDR3 coding DNA: TGTGCCAGCAGTTTGGACAGGCGGAACACCGGGGAGCTGTTTTTT.

V usage is TRBV19 and J usage is TRBJ1-5; D is undetermined. Germline V CDR1 and CDR2: LNHDA, SQIVND (reference sequence). The CDR3 runs to 17 residues. V was pared by 2 bases and J by 0 bases, with 14 bases between. CDR3 protein: CASSIKASGYSNQPQHF. As DNA, the CDR3 is TGTGCCAGTAGTATAAAGGCCAGCGGGTATAGCAATCAGCCCCAGCATTTT. The whole variable domain, remainder taken from reference TRBV19 and TRBJ1-5, is DGGITQSPKYLFRKEGQNVTLSCEQNLNHDAMYWYRQDPGQGLRLIYYSQIVNDFQKGDIAEGYSVSREKKESFPLTVTSAQKNPTAFYLCASSIKASGYSNQPQHFGDGTRLSIL.